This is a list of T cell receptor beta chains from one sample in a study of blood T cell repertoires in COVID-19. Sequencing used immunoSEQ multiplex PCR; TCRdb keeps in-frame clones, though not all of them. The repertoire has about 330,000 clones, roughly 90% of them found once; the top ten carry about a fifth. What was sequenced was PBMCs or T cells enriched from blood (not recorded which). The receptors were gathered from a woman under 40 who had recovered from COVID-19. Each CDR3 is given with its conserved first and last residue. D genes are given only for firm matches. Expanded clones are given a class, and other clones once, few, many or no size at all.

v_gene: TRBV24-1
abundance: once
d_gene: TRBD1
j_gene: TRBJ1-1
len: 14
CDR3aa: CATIVQGLCAEAFF
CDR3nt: TGTGCCACTATAGTACAGGGGTTGTGCGCTGAAGCTTTCTTT

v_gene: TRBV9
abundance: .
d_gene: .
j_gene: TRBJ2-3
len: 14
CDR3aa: CASSVRLGTDTQYF
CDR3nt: TGTGCCAGCAGCGTAAGGCTAGGCACAGATACGCAGTATTTT

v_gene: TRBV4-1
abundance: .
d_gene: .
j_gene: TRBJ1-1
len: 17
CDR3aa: CASSHKGPQGVNTEAFF
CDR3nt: TGCGCCAGCAGCCACAAAGGTCCCCAAGGGGTAAACACTGAAGCTTTCTTT

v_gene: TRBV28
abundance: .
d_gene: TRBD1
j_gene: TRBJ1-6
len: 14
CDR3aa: CASSLGQAYSPLHF
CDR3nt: TGTGCCAGCAGTTTGGGACAGGCCTATTCACCCCTCCACTTT

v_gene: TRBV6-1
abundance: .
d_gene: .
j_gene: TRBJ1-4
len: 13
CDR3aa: CASSEGPGRAGFF
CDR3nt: TGTGCCAGCAGTGAAGGTCCCGGCAGGGCAGGGTTTTTT

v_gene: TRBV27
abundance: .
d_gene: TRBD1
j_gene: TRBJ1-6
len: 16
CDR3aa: CASSSRGQGYNSPLHF
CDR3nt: TGTGCCAGCAGTTCGAGAGGACAGGGGTATAATTCACCCCTCCACTTT

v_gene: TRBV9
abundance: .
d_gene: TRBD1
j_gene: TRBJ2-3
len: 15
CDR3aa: CASSAGQEDTDTQYF
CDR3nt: TGTGCCAGCAGCGCCGGACAGGAAGACACAGATACGCAGTATTTT

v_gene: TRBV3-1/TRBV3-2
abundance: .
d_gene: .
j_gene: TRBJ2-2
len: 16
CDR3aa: CASSQVGTYPPGELFF
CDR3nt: TGTGCCAGCAGCCAAGTCGGGACTTACCCCCCCGGGGAGCTGTTTTTT

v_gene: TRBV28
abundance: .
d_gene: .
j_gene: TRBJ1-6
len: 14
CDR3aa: CASSIGAGNSPLHF
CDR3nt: TGTGCCAGCTCCATAGGGGCAGGGAATTCACCCCTCCACTTT

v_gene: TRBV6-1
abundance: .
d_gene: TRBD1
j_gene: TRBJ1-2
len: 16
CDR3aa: CASSEGRNRGQGGYTF
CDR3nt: TGTGCCAGCAGTGAGGGTCGGAACAGGGGGCAAGGTGGCTACACCTTC

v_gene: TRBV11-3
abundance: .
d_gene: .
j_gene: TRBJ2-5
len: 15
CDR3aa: CASSLGGLSAETQYF
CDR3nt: TGTGCCAGCAGCTTAGGGGGACTTTCCGCCGAGACCCAGTACTTC

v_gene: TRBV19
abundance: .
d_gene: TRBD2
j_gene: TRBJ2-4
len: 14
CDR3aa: CASSDGTRLDIQYF
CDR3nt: TGTGCCAGTAGTGACGGGACTAGACTCGACATTCAGTACTTC

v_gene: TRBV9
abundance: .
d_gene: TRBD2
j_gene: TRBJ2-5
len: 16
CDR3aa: CASSLGGEGPLETQYF
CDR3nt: TGTGCCAGCAGCCTTGGCGGGGAGGGCCCGTTGGAGACCCAGTACTTC

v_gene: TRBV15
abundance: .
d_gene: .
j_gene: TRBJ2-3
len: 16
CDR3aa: CATSRGGTTGPDTQYF
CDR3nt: TGTGCCACCAGCAGAGGAGGGACAACGGGTCCAGATACGCAGTATTTT

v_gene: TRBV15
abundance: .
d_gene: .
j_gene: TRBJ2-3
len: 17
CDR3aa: CATSRGRNSGPTDTQYF
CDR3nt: TGTGCCACCAGCAGAGGAAGAAATAGCGGCCCCACAGATACGCAGTATTTT

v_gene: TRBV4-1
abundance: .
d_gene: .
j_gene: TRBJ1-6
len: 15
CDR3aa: CASSQDSAGQGPLHF
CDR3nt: TGCGCCAGCAGCCAAGATTCGGCGGGGCAGGGACCCCTCCACTTT

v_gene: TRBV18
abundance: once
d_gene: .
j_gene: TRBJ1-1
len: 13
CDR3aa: CASSTGVDTEAFF
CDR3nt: TGTGCCAGCTCCACCGGGGTGGACACTGAAGCTTTCTTT

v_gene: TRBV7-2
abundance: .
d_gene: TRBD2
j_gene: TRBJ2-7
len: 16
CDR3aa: CASSPAVLAGGSEQYF
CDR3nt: TGTGCCAGCAGCCCAGCGGTATTAGCGGGAGGAAGCGAGCAGTACTTC

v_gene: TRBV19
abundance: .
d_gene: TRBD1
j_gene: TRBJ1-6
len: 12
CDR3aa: CATGQGNSPLHF
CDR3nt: TGTGCCACCGGACAGGGGAACTCACCCCTCCACTTT

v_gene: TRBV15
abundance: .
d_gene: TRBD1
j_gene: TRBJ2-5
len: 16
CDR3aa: CATSREDRGAGGTQYF
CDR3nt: TGTGCCACCAGCAGAGAGGACAGGGGCGCCGGGGGGACCCAGTACTTC

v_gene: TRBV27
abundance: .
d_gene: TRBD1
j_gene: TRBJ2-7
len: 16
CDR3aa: CASRKRTGTGSHEQYF
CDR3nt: TGTGCCAGCAGGAAAAGGACCGGGACAGGGTCCCACGAGCAGTACTTC

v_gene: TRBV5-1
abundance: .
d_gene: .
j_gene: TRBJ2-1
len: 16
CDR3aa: CASSLSPPQGNNEQFF
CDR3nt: TGCGCCAGCAGCTTATCTCCCCCCCAGGGGAACAATGAGCAGTTCTTC

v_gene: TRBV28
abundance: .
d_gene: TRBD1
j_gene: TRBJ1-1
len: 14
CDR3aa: CASAVYRGSTEAFF
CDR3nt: TGTGCCAGCGCAGTTTACAGGGGAAGCACTGAAGCTTTCTTT

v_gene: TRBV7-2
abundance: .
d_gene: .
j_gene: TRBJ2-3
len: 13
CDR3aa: CASSFVTRDTQYF
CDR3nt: TGTGCCAGCAGCTTTGTTACTCGGGATACGCAGTATTTT

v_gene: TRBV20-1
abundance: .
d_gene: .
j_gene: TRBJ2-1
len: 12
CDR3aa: CSASLSSTEQFF
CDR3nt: TGCAGTGCTAGTCTGTCTAGCACTGAGCAGTTCTTC

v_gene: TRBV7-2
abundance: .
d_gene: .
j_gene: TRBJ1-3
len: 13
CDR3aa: CASRTGFGNTIYF
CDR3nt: TGTGCCAGCAGGACGGGTTTTGGAAACACCATATATTTT

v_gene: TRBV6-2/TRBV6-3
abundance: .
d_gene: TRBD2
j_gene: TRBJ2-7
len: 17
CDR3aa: CASSYSIGRTSAYEQYF
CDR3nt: TGTGCCAGCAGTTACTCGATAGGACGGACTAGCGCCTACGAGCAGTACTTC

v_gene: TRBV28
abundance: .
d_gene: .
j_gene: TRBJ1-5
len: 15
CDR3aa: CASSLMGNSNQPQHF
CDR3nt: TGTGCCAGCAGTTTGATGGGCAATAGCAATCAGCCCCAGCATTTT

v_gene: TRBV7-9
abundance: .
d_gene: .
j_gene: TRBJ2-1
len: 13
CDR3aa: CASSPRVYNEQFF
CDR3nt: TGTGCCAGCAGCCCCCGGGTCTACAATGAGCAGTTCTTC

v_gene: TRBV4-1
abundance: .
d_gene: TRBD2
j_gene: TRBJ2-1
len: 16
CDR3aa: CASSQDIAGGLDEQFF
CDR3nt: TGCGCCAGCAGCCAGGACATAGCGGGGGGGCTGGATGAGCAGTTCTTC

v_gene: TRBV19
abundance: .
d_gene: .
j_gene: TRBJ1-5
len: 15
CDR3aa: CASSLTGAGNQPQHF
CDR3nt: TGTGCCAGTAGTTTAACAGGTGCTGGCAATCAGCCCCAGCATTTT

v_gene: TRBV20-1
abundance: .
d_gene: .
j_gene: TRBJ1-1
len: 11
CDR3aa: CSARADTEAFF
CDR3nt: TGCAGTGCTAGGGCTGATACTGAAGCTTTCTTT

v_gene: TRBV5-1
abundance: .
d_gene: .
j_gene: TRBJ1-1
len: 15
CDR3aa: CASSLERGASTEAFF
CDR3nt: TGCGCCAGCAGCTTGGAGCGGGGGGCAAGCACTGAAGCTTTCTTT

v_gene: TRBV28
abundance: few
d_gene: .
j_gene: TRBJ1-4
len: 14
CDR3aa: CASSLEATNEKLFF
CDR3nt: TGTGCCAGCAGTTTGGAGGCAACTAATGAAAAACTGTTTTTT

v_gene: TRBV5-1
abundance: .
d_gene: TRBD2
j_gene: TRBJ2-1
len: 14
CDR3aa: CGSSPGLASNEQFF
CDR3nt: TGCGGGAGCAGTCCCGGACTAGCAAGTAATGAGCAGTTCTTC

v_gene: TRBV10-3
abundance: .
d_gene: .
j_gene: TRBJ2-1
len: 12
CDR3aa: CAISEVDVGQFF
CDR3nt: TGTGCCATCAGTGAGGTAGATGTTGGGCAGTTCTTC

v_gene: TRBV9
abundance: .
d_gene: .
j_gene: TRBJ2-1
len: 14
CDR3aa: CASSVLSSRNEQFF
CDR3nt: TGTGCCAGCAGCGTCCTCAGTTCCCGCAATGAGCAGTTCTTC

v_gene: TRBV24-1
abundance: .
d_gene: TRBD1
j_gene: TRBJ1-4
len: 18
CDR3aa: CATSDHSGTGPTNEKLFF
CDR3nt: TGTGCCACCAGTGACCATTCCGGGACAGGGCCAACTAATGAAAAACTGTTTTTT

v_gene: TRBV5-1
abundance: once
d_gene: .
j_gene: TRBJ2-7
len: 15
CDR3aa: CASSPGTPTSYEQYF
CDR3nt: TGCGCCAGCAGCCCCGGGACTCCAACCTCCTACGAGCAGTACTTC

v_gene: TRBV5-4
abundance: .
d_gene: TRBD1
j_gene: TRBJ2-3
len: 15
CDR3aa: CVTTGKTGSTDTQYF
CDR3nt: TGTGTCACCACCGGGAAGACAGGGAGCACAGATACGCAGTATTTT

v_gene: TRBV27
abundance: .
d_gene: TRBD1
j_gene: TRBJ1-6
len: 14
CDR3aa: CASSFGQDNSPLHF
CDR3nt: TGTGCCAGCAGTTTTGGACAGGATAATTCACCCCTCCACTTT

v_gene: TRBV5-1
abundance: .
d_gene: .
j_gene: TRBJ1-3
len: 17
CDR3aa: CASSLLGRAPSGNTIYF
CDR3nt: TGCGCCAGCAGCTTGCTAGGGAGAGCTCCCTCTGGAAACACCATATATTTT

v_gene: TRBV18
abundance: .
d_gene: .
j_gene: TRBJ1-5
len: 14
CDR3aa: CASSAGQGDQPQHF
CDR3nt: TGTGCCAGCTCAGCGGGGCAGGGAGATCAGCCCCAGCATTTT

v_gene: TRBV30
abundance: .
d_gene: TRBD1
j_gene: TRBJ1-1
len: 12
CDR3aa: CAWGGQGTEAFF
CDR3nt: TGTGCCTGGGGGGGACAGGGGACTGAAGCTTTCTTT

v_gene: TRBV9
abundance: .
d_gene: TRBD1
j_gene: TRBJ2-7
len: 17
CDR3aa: CASSSNTGTGAAYEQYF
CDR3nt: TGTGCCAGCAGCTCCAACACCGGGACAGGGGCCGCCTACGAGCAGTACTTC

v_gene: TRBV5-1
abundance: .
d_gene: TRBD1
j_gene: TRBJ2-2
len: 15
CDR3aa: CASSPARGQAGELFF
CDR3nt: TGCGCCAGCAGCCCAGCCAGGGGGCAAGCCGGGGAGCTGTTTTTT

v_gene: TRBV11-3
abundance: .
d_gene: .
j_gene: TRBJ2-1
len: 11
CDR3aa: CASSFKAGQFF
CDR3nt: TGTGCCAGCAGCTTTAAAGCGGGGCAGTTCTTC

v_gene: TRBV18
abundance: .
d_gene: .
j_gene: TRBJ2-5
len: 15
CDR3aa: CASSPLAGAEETQYF
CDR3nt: TGTGCCAGCTCACCACTGGCGGGGGCGGAAGAGACCCAGTACTTC

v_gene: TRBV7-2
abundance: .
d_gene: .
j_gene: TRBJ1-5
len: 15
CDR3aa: CASSLEGRGNQPQHF
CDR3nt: TGTGCCAGCAGCTTAGAGGGGAGGGGCAATCAGCCCCAGCATTTT

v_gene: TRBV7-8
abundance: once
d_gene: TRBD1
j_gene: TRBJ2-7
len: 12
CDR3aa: CASSLERTGGNF
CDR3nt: TGTGCCAGCAGCTTAGAGAGGACAGGGGGGAACTTC

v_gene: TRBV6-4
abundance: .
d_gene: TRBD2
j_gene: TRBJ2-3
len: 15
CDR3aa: CASSSRGGSTDTQYF
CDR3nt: TGTGCCAGCAGTAGCCGGGGGGGCTCCACAGATACGCAGTATTTT

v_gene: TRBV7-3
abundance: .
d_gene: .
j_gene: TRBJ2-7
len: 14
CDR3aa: CASSVSGGTYEQYF
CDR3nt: TGTGCCAGCAGCGTCAGTGGCGGGACCTACGAGCAGTACTTC

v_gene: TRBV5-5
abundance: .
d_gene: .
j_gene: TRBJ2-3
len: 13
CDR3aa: CASSLLVTDTQYF
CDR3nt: TGTGCCAGCAGCTTGCTAGTCACAGATACGCAGTATTTT

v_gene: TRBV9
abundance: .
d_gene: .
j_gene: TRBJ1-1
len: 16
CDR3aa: CASSARDGQLNTEAFF
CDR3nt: TGTGCCAGCAGCGCGCGGGACGGCCAATTAAACACTGAAGCTTTCTTT

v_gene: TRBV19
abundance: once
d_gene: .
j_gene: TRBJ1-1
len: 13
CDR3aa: CASSSRGGTEAFF
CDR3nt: TGTGCCAGTAGTTCGCGAGGGGGCACTGAAGCTTTCTTT

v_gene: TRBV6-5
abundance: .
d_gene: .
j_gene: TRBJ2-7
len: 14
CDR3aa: CASSPAGFSYEQYF
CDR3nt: TGTGCCAGCAGCCCCGCGGGTTTCTCCTACGAGCAGTACTTC

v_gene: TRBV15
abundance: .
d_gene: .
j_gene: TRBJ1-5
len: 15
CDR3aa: CATSRDLELGQPQHF
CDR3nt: TGTGCCACCAGCAGAGATCTAGAGCTCGGTCAGCCCCAGCATTTT

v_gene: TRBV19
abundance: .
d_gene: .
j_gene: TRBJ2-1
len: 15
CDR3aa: CASSIDSYNYNEQFF
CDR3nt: TGTGCCAGTAGTATAGATAGTTATAACTACAATGAGCAGTTCTTC

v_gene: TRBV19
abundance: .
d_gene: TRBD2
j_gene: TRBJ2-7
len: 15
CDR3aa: CASSMRRLAGNEQYF
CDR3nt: TGTGCCAGTAGTATGCGGCGGCTAGCGGGAAACGAGCAGTACTTC

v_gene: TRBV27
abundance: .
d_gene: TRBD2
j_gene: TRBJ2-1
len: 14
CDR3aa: CASSLGTSSDEQFF
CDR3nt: TGTGCCAGCTCCCTGGGGACTAGCAGCGATGAGCAGTTCTTC